The 19 T cell receptor beta chains below all came from one sample that was sequenced in a study of OX40 agonist ivuxolimab in advanced cancers. Some clones are missing from TCRdb's copy, which holds only in-frame ones; the method was immunoSEQ multiplex PCR. The sample gives roughly 61,000 clones, more than 85% of which show up once; 18% is in the top ten. This specimen was CD4+ or CD8+ T cells sorted from blood, taken in a trial of the OX40 agonist ivuxolimab. The receptors shown here come from an adult with an advanced solid tumor such as melanoma, head and neck, liver or kidney cancer.

The DNA of the CDR3 is TGTGCCAGCAGTTACTCCAGGAACACTGAAGCTTTCTTT. It encodes CASSYSRNTEAFF. This chain uses TRBV6-5 with TRBJ1-1, with D unresolved. Germline CDR1 reads MNHEY; CDR2 reads SVGAGI. The ends were cut back, 0 bases at V and 1 base at J, with 3 bases in the middle. The CDR3 totals 13 residues.

This clone was picked up one time. J is TRBJ2-1 and V is TRBV4-1, with TRBD2 matching over 9 bases. Unmatched junction bases numbered 10, after V lost 4 bases and J lost 3 bases. The CDR3 is 17 amino acids. Germline CDR1 is MGHRA and CDR2 is YSYEKL. The CDR3 bases are TGCGCCAGCAGCCCATACTTAGCGGGGGAGATCTACAATGAGCAGTTCTTC. Its protein is CASSPYLAGEIYNEQFF.

The chain joins TRBV6-5 to TRBJ1-1, with D hard to call. Germline V gene lookup returns CDR1 MNHEY and CDR2 SVGAGI. The CDR3 covers 14 residues. Deletions cut 4 bases from V and 5 bases from J, with 14 bases between. The CDR3 coding sequence is TGTGCCAGCAGTTCCCCCGGTCGAAAAACTGAAGCTTTCTTT. Its protein product is CASSSPGRKTEAFF.

The V call is TRBV5-6, the J call TRBJ2-5; D unresolved. The CDR3 loop spans 13 amino acids. Germline V gene lookup returns CDR1 SGHDT and CDR2 YYEEEE. V lost 1 base, J lost 5 bases, and 9 bases lay in between. CDR3 DNA: TGTGCCAGCAGCTTGCTTGGGTCGGAGACCCAGTACTTC. Residues: CASSLLGSETQYF.

The genes are TRBV14 and TRBJ2-7, with TRBD2 matching over 7 bases. Trimming at V came to 0 bases and at J to 2 bases, leaving 1 base not matched to a gene. From germline, CDR1 is SGHDN and CDR2 FVKESK. CDR3 length: 14 residues. The CDR3 DNA sequence: TGTGCCAGCAGCCAAGATGGGAGGGCCTACGAGCAGTACTTC. This gives the protein CASSQDGRAYEQYF.

With respect to this clone: A read error may produce the germline difference seen at one junction end. This chain links TRBV9 with TRBJ1-1, with 9 bases lining up with TRBD1. Germline CDR1 is SGDLS and CDR2 is YYNGEE. CDR3 size: 13 residues. Here the CDR3 reads CASSVDRGPEAFF. The CDR3 DNA sequence: TGTGCCAGCAGCGTGGACAGGGGCCCTGAGGCTTTCTTT.

The chain joins TRBV5-1 to TRBJ2-7, with 8 positions matching TRBD2. CDR3 size: 16 residues. Trimming removed 0 bases from V and 2 bases from J; junction bases left unmatched: 7. In germline, CDR1 is SGHRS, CDR2 YFSETQ. This CDR3 reads CASSLEGGGLAYEQYF. CDR3 DNA sequence: TGCGCCAGCAGCTTGGAGGGCGGGGGGCTGGCCTACGAGCAGTACTTC.

The V gene is TRBV21-1, the J gene TRBJ2-7; the DNA was not used to check the table's D call, TRBD1. TRBV21-1 is tagged as a pseudogene. The CDR3 sequence is 14 residues long. In nucleotides, the CDR3 is TGTGCCAGCAGCTCTGAAAGACAGGGACGCGAGCAGTACTTC. Amino acid sequence: CASSSERQGREQYF.

The gene calls are TRBV5-6 and TRBJ1-2, with a weak D call TRBD1 (6 bases). The germline CDR1 and CDR2 sequences are SGHDT and YYEEEE. The CDR3 consists of 15 residues. Trimming took 4 bases from V and 0 from J, leaving 13 bases between them. In DNA form, the CDR3 reads TGTGCCAGCAGCCTTGGACAGCTTGCTAACTATGGCTACACCTTC. This gives the protein CASSLGQLANYGYTF.

This clone has only a few counts. V gene TRBV7-3 combines with J gene TRBJ2-3; the match to TRBD2 covers 8 bases. The junction had 5 bases not matched to a gene; V was cut back by 5 bases and J by 1 base. CDR1 is SGHTA, CDR2 FQGTGA, per germline. This CDR3 spans 15 amino acids. The CDR3 is CASSPGTSGTDTQYF. In nucleotides, the CDR3 is TGTGCCAGCAGCCCCGGGACTAGTGGCACAGATACGCAGTATTTT.

The CDR3 nucleotides are TGTGCCAGCAGTTCCTCGGGGGCCGTATACGAGCAGTACTTC. It encodes CASSSSGAVYEQYF. The chain employs TRBV6-5 and TRBJ2-7, with D possibly being TRBD1 or TRBD2 (6 bases each). The CDR3 is 14 amino acids. V shed 4 bases and J shed 4 bases, with 14 bases lying between them. Germline CDR1 MNHEY, CDR2 SVGAGI.

Only a few counts were recorded for this clone. The chain links TRBV4-2 to TRBJ2-7; the D gene is possibly TRBD2 (5 bases). The CDR3 is 12 residues long. Germline V CDR1 and CDR2: LGHNA, YNFKEQ. Trimming removed 0 bases from V and 6 bases from J, with 6 bases in between. The CDR3 region is CASSQDGGEQYF. DNA of the CDR3: TGTGCCAGCAGCCAAGATGGAGGCGAGCAGTACTTC.

The genes are TRBV5-1 and TRBJ2-1; possibly TRBD2 for D (6 bases). CDR1 SGHRS and CDR2 YFSETQ come from the germline V gene. V dropped 3 bases and J dropped 8 bases, with 27 bases sitting between them. The CDR3 is 18 amino acids. The CDR3 DNA follows: TGCGCCAGCAGCTCCCGGGACTGGGGGTTGAGGGTAAACGATGAGCAGTTCTTC. Translating gives CASSSRDWGLRVNDEQFF.

This chain joins TRBV4-2 and TRBJ2-1, with 10 nucleotides matching TRBD2. Trimming cost V 4 bases and J 5 bases; bases outside gene matches: 8. This CDR3 contains 16 residues. Germline V gene sequence: CDR1 LGHNA, CDR2 YNFKEQ. The CDR3 sequence is CASSRTASGGNNEQFF. CDR3 sequence (DNA): TGTGCCAGCAGCCGTACCGCTAGCGGGGGAAACAATGAGCAGTTCTTC.

The chain links TRBV6-5 to TRBJ1-1; D unclear. The CDR3 covers 13 residues. Germline CDR1 MNHEY, CDR2 SVGAGI. V was trimmed by 0 bases and J by 5 bases, leaving 7 bases between them. The CDR3 protein is CASSYSGETEAFF. The CDR3 region has the DNA TGTGCCAGCAGTTACTCCGGGGAAACTGAAGCTTTCTTT.

The gene calls are TRBV18 and TRBJ2-7; 9 nucleotides line up with TRBD1. This CDR3 is built from 16 residues. Germline assignment: CDR1 KGHSH and CDR2 LQKENI. J lost 4 bases, V lost 5 bases, and 12 bases had no gene match. The CDR3 loop reads CASSEADRGILYEQYF. The CDR3 coding sequence is TGTGCCAGCTCAGAGGCCGACAGGGGGATTCTGTACGAGCAGTACTTC.

The rearrangement uses TRBV27 and TRBJ2-3; D is unresolved. The V end lost 5 bases, the J end lost 6 bases, and 15 bases lay between the germline ends. Germline V gene sequence: CDR1 MNHEY, CDR2 SMNVEV (reference sequence). CDR3 length: 14 residues. DNA for the CDR3: TGTGCCAGCAGTCCCCGAGTGGGTGGGGATACGCAGTATTTT. Translated, it gives CASSPRVGGDTQYF.

The chain couples TRBV6-5 to TRBJ1-4; maybe TRBD1 (5 bases). CDR3 length equals 14 residues. The V and J ends lost 6 bases and 7 bases respectively, with 15 bases between them. In germline, CDR1 is MNHEY, CDR2 SVGAGI. The CDR3, as DNA: TGTGCCAGCAGAATCCGCAGGGAGGGTGAAAAACTGTTTTTT. It encodes CASRIRREGEKLFF.

The chain combines TRBV9 with TRBJ2-5; D may match TRBD1 or TRBD2 (5 bases each). CDR1 and CDR2 (germline): SGDLS, YYNGEE. V was cut by 2 bases and J by 2 bases, with 7 bases left in between. This CDR3 has 13 amino acids. DNA of the CDR3: TGTGCCAGCAGCGTGAGGGGTCAAGAGACCCAGTACTTC. Its protein product is CASSVRGQETQYF. The whole variable domain, filled in from reference TRBV9 and TRBJ2-5, reads DSGVTQTPKHLITATGQRVTLRCSPRSGDLSVYWYQQSLDQGLQFLIQYYNGEERAKGNILERFSAQQFPDLHSELNLSSLELGDSALYFCASSVRGQETQYFGPGTRLLVL.